The 18 T cell receptor beta chains reported below all come from one sample, sequenced in a study of blood T cell repertoires in COVID-19. The repertoire was sequenced with immunoSEQ multiplex PCR; TCRdb's copy has only in-frame clones and lacks some. Among 66,000 or so clones, just under 80% were seen once, and the ten largest hold 8.5% to 10%. Sequences were obtained from peripheral blood. The origin of the receptors is a human donor in a cohort sampled during active COVID-19.

The chain links TRBV5-4 to TRBJ1-4; TRBD1 matches 7 bases. The V segment lost 4 bases and the J segment 7 bases; nucleotides outside the gene matches: 4. Germline loops: CDR1 SGHNT, CDR2 YYREEE (reference sequence). This CDR3 has 13 residues. The CDR3 here is CASSKTGTEKLFF. CDR3 DNA: TGTGCCAGCAGCAAGACAGGGACTGAAAAACTGTTTTTT.

This clone was found a few times. The V gene is TRBV27, the J gene TRBJ1-5, with unresolved D. V was shortened by 3 bases and J by 10 bases, with 10 bases between the two germline ends. This CDR3 has 12 amino acids. Germline V gene lookup returns CDR1 MNHEY and CDR2 SMNVEV (reference sequence). This CDR3 reads CASSFIEGPQHF. CDR3 DNA: TGTGCCAGCAGTTTTATTGAGGGACCCCAGCATTTT.

The chain couples TRBV14 to TRBJ1-4, with D tentatively TRBD1 (5 bases). This CDR3 has 14 amino acids. With 4 bases removed from V and 2 bases from J, the gap between germline ends came to 8 bases. Germline V gene lookup returns CDR1 SGHDN and CDR2 FVKESK. The CDR3 sequence: CASSPRGTNEKLFF. In DNA form, the CDR3 reads TGTGCCAGCAGCCCCCGGGGGACTAATGAAAAACTGTTTTTT. Looking up the rest from reference TRBV14 and TRBJ1-4 gives the full variable domain: EAGVTQFPSHSVIEKGQTVTLRCDPISGHDNLYWYRRVMGKEIKFLLHFVKESKQDESGMPNNRFLAERTGGTYSTLKVQPAELEDSGVYFCASSPRGTNEKLFFGSGTQLSVL.

This clone is medium-sized in the sample. The rearrangement uses TRBV7-9 and TRBJ2-7, with 9 bases aligning to TRBD1. Germline values: CDR1 SEHNR, CDR2 FQNEAQ (reference sequence). This CDR3 region has 17 residues. The junction had 14 bases not matched to a gene; V was cut back by 4 bases and J by 4 bases. CDR3 loop: CASSSLSTGGGKYEQYF. The CDR3 bases are TGTGCCAGCAGCTCCCTCTCGACAGGGGGGGGAAAATACGAGCAGTACTTC.

This sequence joins TRBV5-1 and TRBJ2-7, with 7 bases aligning to TRBD2. J lost 3 bases, V lost 4 bases, and 7 bases had no gene match. The CDR3 has 14 residues. Germline V lookup: CDR1 SGHRS, CDR2 YFSETQ. The CDR3 coding sequence is TGCGCCAGCAGCGAAAGGGACTACCTCTACGAGCAGTACTTC. As protein: CASSERDYLYEQYF.

The gene calls are TRBV7-2 and TRBJ2-5; 7 bases are shared with TRBD1. J lost 2 bases, V lost 5 bases, and 5 bases had no gene match. This CDR3 contains 14 residues. Germline CDR1 reads SGHTA; CDR2 reads FQGNSA. The CDR3 sequence: CASSQRGRQETQYF. DNA for the CDR3: TGTGCCAGCAGCCAAAGGGGGCGACAAGAGACCCAGTACTTC.

V usage is TRBV7-2 and J usage is TRBJ2-2; 8 positions agree with TRBD2. The V and J ends lost 5 bases and 6 bases, in that order; junction bases with no gene match: 8. The germline V gene has CDR1 SGHTA and CDR2 FQGNSA. CDR3 size: 15 residues. In nucleotides, the CDR3 is TGTGCCAGCAGCGCCGGGGGGGGGCTGGCCGGGGAGCTGTTTTTT. Translated: CASSAGGGLAGELFF. Based on the CDR3 plus reference TRBV7-2 and TRBJ2-2, the full variable domain is GAGVSQSPSNKVTEKGKDVELRCDPISGHTALYWYRQSLGQGLEFLIYFQGNSAPDKSGLPSDRFSAERTGGSVSTLTIQRTQQEDSAVYLCASSAGGGLAGELFFGEGSRLTVL.

The gene calls are TRBV28 and TRBJ1-1; perhaps TRBD1 as D (5 bases). The CDR3 spans 14 residues. V was pared by 6 bases and J by 7 bases, with 18 bases between. The germline V gene has CDR1 MDHEN and CDR2 SYDVKM. The CDR3 sequence is CASSTIGGLGEAFF. CDR3 nucleotides: TGTGCCAGCAGCACCATCGGGGGGTTAGGTGAAGCTTTCTTT.

This clone is a singleton in its sample. The chain recombines TRBV2 with TRBJ2-5; D may be TRBD1 (5 bases). Trimming removed 8 bases from V and 5 bases from J, with 12 bases in between. This CDR3 spans 12 amino acids. CDR1 and CDR2 (germline): SNHLY, FYNNEI. This CDR3 reads CASGQGLETQYF. The CDR3 bases are TGTGCCAGCGGGCAGGGCTTGGAGACCCAGTACTTC.

The chain uses TRBV19 and TRBJ2-1; the match to TRBD2 covers 7 bases. Germline values: CDR1 LNHDA, CDR2 SQIVND (reference sequence). V lost 7 bases to trimming and J lost 1 base; unmatched junction nucleotides: 10. This CDR3 comprises 16 residues. CDR3 protein: CASKAGVAGSYNEQFF. CDR3 coding DNA: TGTGCCAGTAAGGCGGGAGTCGCCGGTTCCTACAATGAGCAGTTCTTC.

The chain carries TRBV28 and TRBJ1-6; D is possibly TRBD1 (5 bases). The CDR3 contains 18 residues. Trimming pared 5 bases from V and 5 bases from J, leaving 22 bases between. Looked up from germline, CDR1 is MDHEN and CDR2 is SYDVKM. The CDR3: CASSPVTAWVSNNSPLHF. The CDR3 region has the DNA TGTGCCAGCAGTCCTGTGACAGCTTGGGTATCCAATAATTCACCCCTCCACTTT.

The chain carries TRBV6-5 and TRBJ2-1, with TRBD2 matching 9 bases. Losses at the gene ends were 7 bases for V and 0 bases for J; bases not matched to a gene: 4. CDR1 MNHEY and CDR2 SVGAGI come from the germline V gene. This CDR3 spans 15 amino acids. CDR3 amino acids: CASKLAGHSYNEQFF. The CDR3 DNA reads as TGTGCCAGCAAACTAGCGGGCCACTCCTACAATGAGCAGTTCTTC.

The CDR3 DNA is TGTGCCAGCAGCAAGATAGCGGGCACAGATACGCAGTATTTT. This gives the protein CASSKIAGTDTQYF. The rearrangement uses TRBV7-8 and TRBJ2-3; D perhaps matches TRBD2 (6 bases). V was pared by 5 bases and J by 1 base, with 10 bases between. Germline V gene data show CDR1 as SGHVS and CDR2 as FQNEAQ. This CDR3 spans 14 amino acids.

CDR3 nucleotide sequence: TGTGCCAGCTCACCACCTCTCCCAGGGTCCTACGAGCAGTACTTC. Its protein product is CASSPPLPGSYEQYF. The chain links TRBV18 to TRBJ2-7, with a weak D call TRBD1 (5 bases). Germline V gene data show CDR1 as KGHSH and CDR2 as LQKENI. The CDR3 length is 15 residues. Trimming shortened V by 0 bases and J by 1 base, and 10 bases separated the two germline ends.

The chain combines TRBV6-5 with TRBJ1-6; tentative D call: TRBD1 (6 bases). V was shortened by 4 bases and J by 7 bases, with 11 bases between the two germline ends. In germline, CDR1 is MNHEY, CDR2 SVGAGI. The CDR3 is 14 amino acids. CDR3 amino acids: CASSFTTGNSPLHF. The CDR3 DNA reads TGTGCCAGCAGTTTTACAACAGGGAATTCACCCCTCCACTTT.

The chain links TRBV7-2 to TRBJ2-5, with 8 bases that match TRBD2. Germline CDR1 is SGHTA and CDR2 is FQGNSA. CDR3 size: 14 residues. The ends lost 7 bases at V and 5 bases at J; junction bases unmatched: 9. The CDR3 spells CASNPAGVAETQYF. The CDR3 region has the DNA TGTGCCAGCAACCCAGCGGGAGTAGCTGAGACCCAGTACTTC.

The rearrangement uses TRBV27 and TRBJ2-7, with D possibly TRBD2 on 6 matching bases. The V and J ends lost 6 bases and 0 bases respectively, with 24 bases between them. The CDR3 covers 18 residues. The germline V gene has CDR1 MNHEY and CDR2 SMNVEV (reference sequence). DNA for the CDR3: TGTGCCAGCAGCCTCACCTGGGGGAAGGGACTGGACTCCTACGAGCAGTACTTC. Translation gives CASSLTWGKGLDSYEQYF.

This clone was counted a single time. This chain uses TRBV20-1 with TRBJ2-7; TRBD2 aligns across 7 bases. The CDR3 extends over 15 amino acids. Germline V gene lookup returns CDR1 DFQATT and CDR2 SNEGSKA (reference sequence). With V trimmed by 5 bases and J by 0 bases, 10 bases remained unmatched. The CDR3 region has the DNA TGCAGTGCTCGTGGGGCGGGGGTGGACTCCTACGAGCAGTACTTC. Protein sequence: CSARGAGVDSYEQYF.